Below, 16 T cell receptor beta chains from the same sample are listed, as sequenced in a study of PD-L1 blockade in urothelial cancer. The data were produced by immunoSEQ multiplex PCR, yet TCRdb's version contains in-frame clones alone and is incomplete. The profile shows around 50,000 clones, 85% to 90% of them singletons. Time point: peripheral blood 6 weeks after treatment start. Material: PBMCs, obtained around atezolizumab (anti-PD-L1) treatment. The origin of the receptors is a man in his sixties with urothelial cancer.

The gene calls are TRBV5-1 and TRBJ2-1, with 11 bases that match TRBD2. Trimming cost V 5 bases and J 0 bases; bases outside gene matches: 16. The CDR3 spans 20 residues. Germline loops: CDR1 SGHRS, CDR2 YFSETQ. The CDR3 DNA is TGCGCCAGCAGGAAGAGGGGGGGGACTAGCGGCTTTAGCTCCTACAATGAGCAGTTCTTC. Translating it yields CASRKRGGTSGFSSYNEQFF.

This clone has only a few counts. This chain connects TRBV7-9 to TRBJ2-5; 12 positions agree with TRBD2. V gave up 2 bases and J gave up 2 bases; unmatched junction bases: 9. CDR3 length equals 18 residues. CDR1 and CDR2 from the germline V gene are SEHNR and FQNEAQ (reference sequence). For the CDR3, the DNA is TGTGCCAGCAGCTTACCCTTTAGACTAGCGGGGGTTCAAGAGACCCAGTACTTC. It yields the protein CASSLPFRLAGVQETQYF.

The chain has TRBV19 and TRBJ2-7; 8 bases are a match to TRBD1. The ends lost 5 bases at V and 1 base at J; junction bases unmatched: 7. CDR1 and CDR2 from the germline V gene are LNHDA and SQIVND (reference sequence). The CDR3 sequence is 15 residues long. This chain's CDR3 is CASSSQGVESYEQYF. CDR3 DNA: TGTGCCAGTAGTTCACAGGGGGTCGAGTCCTACGAGCAGTACTTC.

The rearrangement links TRBV18 to TRBJ1-2, with TRBD1 matching over 7 bases. V was clipped by 11 bases and J by 2 bases; unmatched bases: 14. Germline CDR1 reads KGHSH; CDR2 reads LQKENI. This CDR3 has 15 residues. CDR3 nucleotides: TGTGCCGCTTCACCAGGGGGGTCCGGCAACTATGGCTACACCTTC. Translated, it gives CAASPGGSGNYGYTF.

The chain recombines TRBV7-8 with TRBJ2-5, with 9 bases that match TRBD2. CDR1 is SGHVS, CDR2 FQNEAQ, per germline. The V gene end was trimmed by 1 base and the J gene end by 4 bases; junction bases not matched to a gene: 10. The CDR3 runs 17 residues. Here the CDR3 DNA reads TGTGCCAGCAGCTTAGTTGGGCGGGAGGGCCGGTTAGAGACCCAGTACTTC. This sequence encodes CASSLVGREGRLETQYF.

J is TRBJ2-7 and V is TRBV5-4, with TRBD2 as a possible D gene (6 bases). The germline V and J ends were trimmed by 4 bases and 2 bases, with 19 bases remaining between them. This CDR3 has 16 amino acids. CDR1 and CDR2 (germline): SGHNT, YYREEE (reference sequence). CDR3 DNA: TGTGCCAGCAGCCCACTGGGGGGACGGTTGGCCTACGAGCAGTACTTC. It translates to CASSPLGGRLAYEQYF.

CDR3 nucleotides: TGTGCCAGTAGTATACGCAGGGGGCTCGATAATGAAAAACTGTTTTTT. It specifies CASSIRRGLDNEKLFF. The chain carries TRBV19 and TRBJ1-4, with TRBD1 matching over 8 bases. The CDR3 has 16 residues. Germline V gene lookup returns CDR1 LNHDA and CDR2 SQIVND (reference sequence). Unmatched junction bases numbered 6, after V lost 2 bases and J lost 4 bases. Looking up the rest from reference TRBV19 and TRBJ1-4 gives the full variable domain: DGGITQSPKYLFRKEGQNVTLSCEQNLNHDAMYWYRQDPGQGLRLIYYSQIVNDFQKGDIAEGYSVSREKKESFPLTVTSAQKNPTAFYLCASSIRRGLDNEKLFFGSGTQLSVL.

The chain is built from TRBV19 and TRBJ2-3, with D maybe TRBD2 (6 bases). This CDR3 has 15 amino acids. Trimming cost V 1 base and J 4 bases, with 12 bases left between them. The germline V gene encodes CDR1 LNHDA and CDR2 SQIVND (reference sequence). The CDR3 coding sequence is TGTGCCAGTAGTATAGCGGGAGTAAGCGCAGATACGCAGTATTTT. It yields the protein CASSIAGVSADTQYF.

The CDR3 region has the DNA TGTGCCAGCAGCTCGGGAGCGGGAGGGCCGGACACCGGGGAGCTGTTTTTT. The encoded protein is CASSSGAGGPDTGELFF. The V call is TRBV9, the J call TRBJ2-2; 10 bases match TRBD2. CDR3 size: 17 residues. CDR1 is SGDLS, CDR2 YYNGEE, per germline. V dropped 4 bases and J dropped 3; count of bases not matched to a gene: 9.

The chain uses TRBV7-2 and TRBJ2-7, with TRBD1 matching 7 bases. Germline CDR1 and CDR2: SGHTA and FQGNSA. CDR3 length: 15 residues. The ends lost 2 bases at V and 3 bases at J; junction bases unmatched: 7. The chain's CDR3 is CASSLIPGQNYEQYF. CDR3 bases: TGTGCCAGCAGCTTAATTCCGGGACAGAACTACGAGCAGTACTTC.

The rearrangement uses TRBV2 and TRBJ1-4; TRBD1 is a possible D gene (5 bases). Germline assignment: CDR1 SNHLY and CDR2 FYNNEI. Trimming shortened V by 6 bases and J by 5 bases, and 22 bases separated the two germline ends. The CDR3 covers 17 residues. The CDR3 coding sequence is TGTGCCAGCAGATCCCCCCAGGGAAGGGGTCCAAATGAAAAACTGTTTTTT. As protein: CASRSPQGRGPNEKLFF.

The chain couples TRBV7-6 to TRBJ2-5; 13 bases align to TRBD2. The germline CDR1 and CDR2 sequences are SGHVS and FNYEAQ. This CDR3 is 16 amino acids long. V shed 7 bases and J 2 bases; nucleotides not matched to a gene: 7. The CDR3 region is CASKIGTSGTQETQYF. The DNA of the CDR3 is TGTGCCAGCAAAATCGGGACTAGCGGGACACAAGAGACCCAGTACTTC.

The chain employs TRBV19 and TRBJ2-3; D may be TRBD2 (6 bases). CDR3 size: 18 residues. V was cut by 7 bases and J by 4 bases, with 27 bases left in between. Germline V CDR1 and CDR2: LNHDA, SQIVND (reference sequence). The CDR3 region is CASTSIRGTLGTSDTQYF. CDR3 nucleotide sequence: TGTGCCAGTACCTCAATACGGGGGACCCTTGGAACCTCAGATACGCAGTATTTT.

V and J are TRBV6-6 and TRBJ2-3, with D maybe TRBD1 (5 bases). The CDR3 contains 15 residues. The ends were cut back, 0 bases at V and 0 bases at J, with 7 bases in the middle. Germline V lookup: CDR1 MNHNY, CDR2 SVGAGI (reference sequence). Here the CDR3 reads CASSYSDTSTDTQYF. In DNA form, the CDR3 reads TGTGCCAGCAGTTACTCGGACACTAGCACAGATACGCAGTATTTT.

The rearrangement uses TRBV2 and TRBJ2-1; 9 nucleotides line up with TRBD2. V lost 6 bases and J lost 3; bases outside the gene matches: 6. CDR3 length: 15 amino acids. Germline-derived CDR1 and CDR2 are SNHLY and FYNNEI. As DNA, the CDR3 is TGTGCCAGCAGGCCTTCTAGCGGGGTCTACAATGAGCAGTTCTTC. Amino acids: CASRPSSGVYNEQFF. Drawing the rest from reference TRBV2 and TRBJ2-1, the complete variable domain is EPEVTQTPSHQVTQMGQEVILRCVPISNHLYFYWYRQILGQKVEFLVSFYNNEISEKSEIFDDQFSVERPDGSNFTLKIRSTKLEDSAMYFCASRPSSGVYNEQFFGPGTRLTVL.

The V call is TRBV30, the J call TRBJ1-2; tentative D call: TRBD1 (6 bases). Germline V gene data show CDR1 as GTSNPN and CDR2 as SVGIG (reference sequence). The CDR3 has 12 amino acids. V was clipped by 3 bases and J by 7 bases, with 12 bases between them. CDR3 sequence: CAWSLTGSGYTF. The CDR3 DNA follows: TGTGCCTGGAGCCTGACAGGTTCTGGCTACACCTTC.